This T cell receptor beta chain is from a study of blood T cells in healthy people across ages. Of note for this clonotype: As yet, its antigen is unknown.

Trimming at V came to 6 bases and at J to 8 bases, leaving 9 bases not matched to a gene. CDR3 length: 14 amino acids. CDR1 MNHEY and CDR2 SMNVEV come from the germline V gene (reference sequence). Regarding the study as a whole: A roughly linear fall in TCR beta diversity per million T cells was seen with increasing age.

A second about 7 to 11 cycle PCR used barcoded and J-beta primers. TCRdb itself ran the 5' RACE reads through MiXCR, one entry per CDR3 protein. Here the sample spans hundreds of thousands of distinct CDR3 sequences, over 45% being singletons. Sequenced material: blood. The chain couples TRBV27 to TRBJ2-3; 9 bases match TRBD2. This TCR derives from a man aged 25 to 40 in good health. The CDR3 region has the DNA TGTGCCAGCAGGCTAGCGGGACTGCCGGGTACGCAGTATTTT. It yields the protein CASRLAGLPGTQYF.